This T cell receptor (beta chain) was recorded in a study of T cells in Graves' hyperthyroidism and ophthalmopathy. Study-level background: Peripheral blood sampling occurred at initial diagnosis, before any treatment.

CDR1 and CDR2 from the germline V gene are SNHLY and FYNNEI. The junction had 3 bases not matched to a gene; V was cut back by 5 bases and J by 14 bases. CDR3 size: 11 residues. It was RNA transcripts that yielded the amplified TCR beta CDR3 regions. The primer set for the first-round RT-PCR of the TCR CDR3 was HTBI. TCRdb used MiXCR to reprocess the multiplex PCR reads, holding one entry per CDR3 protein. The sample has about 640,000 distinct CDR3 sequences, about a fifth seen once. A Clinical Activity Score of at least 3, a NOSPECS grade of at least 4 and a duration under 3 months were recorded in the ophthalmopathy patients.

The sequence was collected from a man aged 25 to 40 with Graves' ophthalmopathy. The specimen was blood. The V gene is TRBV2, the J gene TRBJ2-1, with 10 bases lining up with TRBD2. The DNA for the CDR3 is TGTGCCAGCAGTCCAACTAGCGGGAAGTTCTTC. It yields the protein CASSPTSGKFF.